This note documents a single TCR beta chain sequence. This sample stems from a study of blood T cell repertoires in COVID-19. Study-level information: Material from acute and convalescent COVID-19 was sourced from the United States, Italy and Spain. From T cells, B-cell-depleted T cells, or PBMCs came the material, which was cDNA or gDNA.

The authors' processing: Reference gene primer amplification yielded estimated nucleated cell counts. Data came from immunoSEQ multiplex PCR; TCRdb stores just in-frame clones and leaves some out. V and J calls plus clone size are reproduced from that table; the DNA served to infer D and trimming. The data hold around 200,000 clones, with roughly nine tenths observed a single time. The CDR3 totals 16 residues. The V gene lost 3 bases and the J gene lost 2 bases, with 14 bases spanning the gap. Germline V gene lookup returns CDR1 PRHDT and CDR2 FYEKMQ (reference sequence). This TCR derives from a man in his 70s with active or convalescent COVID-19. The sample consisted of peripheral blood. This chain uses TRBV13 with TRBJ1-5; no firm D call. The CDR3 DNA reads TGTGCCAGCAGCTTTTGGCATTGGAGGGGCAATCAGCCCCAGCATTTT. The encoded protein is CASSFWHWRGNQPQHF.